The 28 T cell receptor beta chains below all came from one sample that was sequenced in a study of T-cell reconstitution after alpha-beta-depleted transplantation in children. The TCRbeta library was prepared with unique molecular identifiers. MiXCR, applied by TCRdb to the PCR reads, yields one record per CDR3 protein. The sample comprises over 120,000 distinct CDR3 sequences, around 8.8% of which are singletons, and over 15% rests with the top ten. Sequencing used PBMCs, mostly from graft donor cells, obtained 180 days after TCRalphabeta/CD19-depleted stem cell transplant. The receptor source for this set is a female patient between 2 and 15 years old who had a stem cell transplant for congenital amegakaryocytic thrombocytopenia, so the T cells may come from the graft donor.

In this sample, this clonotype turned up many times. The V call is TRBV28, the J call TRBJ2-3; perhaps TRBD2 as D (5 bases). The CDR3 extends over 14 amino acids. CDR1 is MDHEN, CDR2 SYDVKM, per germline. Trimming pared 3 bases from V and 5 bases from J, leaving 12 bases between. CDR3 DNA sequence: TGTGCCAGCAGTTTGGGGAGTATATTAGATACGCAGTATTTT. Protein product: CASSLGSILDTQYF.

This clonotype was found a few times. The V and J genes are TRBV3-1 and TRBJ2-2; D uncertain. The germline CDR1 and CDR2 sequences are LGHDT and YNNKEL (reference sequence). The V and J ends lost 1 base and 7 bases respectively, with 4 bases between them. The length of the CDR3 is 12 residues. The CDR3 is CASSQGFGELFF. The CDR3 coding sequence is TGTGCCAGCAGCCAAGGTTTCGGGGAGCTGTTTTTT.

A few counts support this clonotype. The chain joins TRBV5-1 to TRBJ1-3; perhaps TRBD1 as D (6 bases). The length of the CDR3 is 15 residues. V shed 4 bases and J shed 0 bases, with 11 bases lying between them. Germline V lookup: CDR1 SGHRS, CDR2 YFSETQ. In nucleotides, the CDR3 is TGCGCCAGCAGCCCTAGGACAGTCTCTGGAAACACCATATATTTT. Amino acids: CASSPRTVSGNTIYF.

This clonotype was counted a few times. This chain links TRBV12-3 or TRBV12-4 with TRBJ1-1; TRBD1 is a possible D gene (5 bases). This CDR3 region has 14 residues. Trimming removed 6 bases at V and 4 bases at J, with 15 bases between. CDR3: CASRIQGSGTEAFF. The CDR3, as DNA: TGTGCCAGCAGAATCCAGGGTTCGGGCACTGAAGCTTTCTTT.

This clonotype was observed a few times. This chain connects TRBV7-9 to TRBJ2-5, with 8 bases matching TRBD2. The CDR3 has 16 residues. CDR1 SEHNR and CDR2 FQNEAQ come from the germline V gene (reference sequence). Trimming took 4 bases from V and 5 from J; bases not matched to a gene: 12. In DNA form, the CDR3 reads TGTGCCAGCAGCTCCTGGGGTAGCGGGACTGGGGAGACCCAGTACTTC. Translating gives CASSSWGSGTGETQYF. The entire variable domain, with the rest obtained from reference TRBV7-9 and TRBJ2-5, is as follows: DTGVSQNPRHKITKRGQNVTFRCDPISEHNRLYWYRQTLGQGPEFLTYFQNEAQLEKSRLLSDRFSAERPKGSFSTLEIQRTEQGDSAMYLCASSSWGSGTGETQYFGPGTRLLVL.

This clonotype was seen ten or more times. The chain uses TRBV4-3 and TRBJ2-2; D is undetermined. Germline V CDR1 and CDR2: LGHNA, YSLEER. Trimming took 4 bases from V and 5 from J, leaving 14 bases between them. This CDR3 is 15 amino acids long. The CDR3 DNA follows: TGCGCCAGCAGCCCGCTCGGGTCGGAGACCGGGGAGCTGTTTTTT. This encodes CASSPLGSETGELFF.

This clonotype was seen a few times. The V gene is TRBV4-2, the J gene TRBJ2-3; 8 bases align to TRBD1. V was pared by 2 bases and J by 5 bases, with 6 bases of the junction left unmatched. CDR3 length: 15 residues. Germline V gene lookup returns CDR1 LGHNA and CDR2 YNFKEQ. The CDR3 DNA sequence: TGTGCCAGCAGCCAAACGACAGGGGCAATAGATACGCAGTATTTT. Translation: CASSQTTGAIDTQYF.

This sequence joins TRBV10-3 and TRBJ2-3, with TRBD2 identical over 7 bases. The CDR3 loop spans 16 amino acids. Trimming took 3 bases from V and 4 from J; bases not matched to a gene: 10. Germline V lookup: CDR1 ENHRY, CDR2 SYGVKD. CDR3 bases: TGTGCCATCAGTGAATCCCCTACTAGCGCCCCAGATACGCAGTATTTT. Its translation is CAISESPTSAPDTQYF.

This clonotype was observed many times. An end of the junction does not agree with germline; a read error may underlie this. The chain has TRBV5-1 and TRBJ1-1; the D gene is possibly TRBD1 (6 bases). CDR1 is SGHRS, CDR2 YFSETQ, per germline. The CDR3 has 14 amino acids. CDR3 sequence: CASRLGAQNTEAFF. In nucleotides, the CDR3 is TGCGCCAGCAGATTGGGGGCCCAGAACACTGAAGCTTTCTTT.

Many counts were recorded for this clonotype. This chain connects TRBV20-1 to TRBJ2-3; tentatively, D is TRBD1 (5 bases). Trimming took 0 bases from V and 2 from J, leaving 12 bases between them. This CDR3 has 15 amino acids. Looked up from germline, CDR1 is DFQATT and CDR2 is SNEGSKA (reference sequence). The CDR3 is CSARDRSRATDTQYF. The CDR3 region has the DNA TGCAGTGCTAGAGATCGGTCCAGGGCCACAGATACGCAGTATTTT.

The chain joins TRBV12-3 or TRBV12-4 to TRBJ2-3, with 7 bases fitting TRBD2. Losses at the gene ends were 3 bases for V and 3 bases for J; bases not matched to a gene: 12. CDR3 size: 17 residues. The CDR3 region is CASSLAPTSSRTDTQYF. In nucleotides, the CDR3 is TGTGCCAGCAGTTTGGCCCCGACTAGCAGCAGAACAGATACGCAGTATTTT.

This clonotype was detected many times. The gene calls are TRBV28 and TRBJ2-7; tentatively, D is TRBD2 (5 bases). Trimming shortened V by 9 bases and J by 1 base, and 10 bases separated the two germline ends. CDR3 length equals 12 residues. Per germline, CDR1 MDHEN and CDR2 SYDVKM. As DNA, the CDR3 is TGTGCCAGTTCTCGGGGTTCCTACGAGCAGTACTTC. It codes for CASSRGSYEQYF. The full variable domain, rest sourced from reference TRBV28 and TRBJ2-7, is DVKVTQSSRYLVKRTGEKVFLECVQDMDHENMFWYRQDPGLGLRLIYFSYDVKMKEKGDIPEGYSVSREKKERFSLILESASTNQTSMYLCASSRGSYEQYFGPGTRLTVT.

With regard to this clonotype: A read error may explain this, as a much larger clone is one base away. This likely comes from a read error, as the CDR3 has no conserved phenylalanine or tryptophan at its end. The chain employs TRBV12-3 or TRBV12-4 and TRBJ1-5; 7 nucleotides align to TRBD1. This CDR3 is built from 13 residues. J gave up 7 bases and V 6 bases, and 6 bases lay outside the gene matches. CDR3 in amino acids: CASSPQGVQPQHL. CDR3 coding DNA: TGTGCCAGCAGCCCTCAGGGGGTACAGCCCCAGCATTTG.

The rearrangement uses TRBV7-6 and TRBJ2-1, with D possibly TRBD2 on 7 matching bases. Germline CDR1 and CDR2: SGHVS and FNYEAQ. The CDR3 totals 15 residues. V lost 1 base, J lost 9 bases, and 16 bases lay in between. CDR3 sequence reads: CASSLVRGGTSEQFF. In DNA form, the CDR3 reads TGTGCCAGCAGCTTAGTTAGGGGGGGCACCAGTGAGCAGTTCTTC.

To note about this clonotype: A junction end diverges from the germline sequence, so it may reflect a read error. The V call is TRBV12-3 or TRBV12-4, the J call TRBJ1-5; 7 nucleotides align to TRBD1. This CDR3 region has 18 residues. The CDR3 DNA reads TGTGCCATCAGTTTCGGGGCAGGGGGGGCCTTTAGCAATCAGCCCCAGCATTTT. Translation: CAISFGAGGAFSNQPQHF.

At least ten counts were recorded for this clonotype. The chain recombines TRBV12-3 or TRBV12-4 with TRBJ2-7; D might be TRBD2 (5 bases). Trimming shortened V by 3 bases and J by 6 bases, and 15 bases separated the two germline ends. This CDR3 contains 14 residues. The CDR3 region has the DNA TGTGCCAGCAGTTTCGAGCGGACCGACTCCGAGCAGTACTTC. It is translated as CASSFERTDSEQYF.

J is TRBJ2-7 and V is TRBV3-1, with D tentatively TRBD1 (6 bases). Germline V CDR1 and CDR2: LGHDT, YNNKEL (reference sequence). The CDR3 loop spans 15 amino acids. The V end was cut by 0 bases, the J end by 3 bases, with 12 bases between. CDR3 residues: CASSQDPGEYYEQYF. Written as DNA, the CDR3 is TGTGCCAGCAGCCAAGACCCAGGGGAGTACTACGAGCAGTACTTC.

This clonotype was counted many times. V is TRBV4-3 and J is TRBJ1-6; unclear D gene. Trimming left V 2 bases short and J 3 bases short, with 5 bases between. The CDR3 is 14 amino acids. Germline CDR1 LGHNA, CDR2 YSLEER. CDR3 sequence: CASSQLVYNSPLHF. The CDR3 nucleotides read TGCGCCAGCAGCCAATTAGTCTATAATTCACCCCTCCACTTT.

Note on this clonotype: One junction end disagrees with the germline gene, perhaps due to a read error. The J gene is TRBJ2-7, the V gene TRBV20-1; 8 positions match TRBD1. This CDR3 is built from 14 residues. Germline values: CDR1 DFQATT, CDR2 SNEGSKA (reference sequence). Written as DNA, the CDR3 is TGCAGTGCTAGGGACAGGGTGGAGGGCTACGCGCAGTACTTC. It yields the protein CSARDRVEGYAQYF.

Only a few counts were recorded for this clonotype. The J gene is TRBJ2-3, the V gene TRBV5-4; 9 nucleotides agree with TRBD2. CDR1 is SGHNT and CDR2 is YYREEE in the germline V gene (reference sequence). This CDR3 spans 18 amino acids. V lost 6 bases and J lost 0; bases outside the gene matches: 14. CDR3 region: CASNPRASGAPSTDTQYF. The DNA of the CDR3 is TGTGCCAGCAACCCGCGGGCTAGCGGGGCCCCTAGCACAGATACGCAGTATTTT.

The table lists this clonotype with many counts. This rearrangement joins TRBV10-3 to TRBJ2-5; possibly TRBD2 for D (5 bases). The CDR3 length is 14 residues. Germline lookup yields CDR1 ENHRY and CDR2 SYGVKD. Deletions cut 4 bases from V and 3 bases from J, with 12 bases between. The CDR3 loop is CAISVGLAEETQYF. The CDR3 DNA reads TGTGCCATCAGTGTCGGGCTAGCCGAAGAGACCCAGTACTTC.

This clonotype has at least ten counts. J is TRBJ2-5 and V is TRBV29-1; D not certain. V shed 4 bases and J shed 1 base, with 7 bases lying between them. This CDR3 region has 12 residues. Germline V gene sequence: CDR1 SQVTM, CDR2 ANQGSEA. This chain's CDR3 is CSVVQSQETQYF. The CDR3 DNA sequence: TGCAGCGTTGTGCAGAGCCAAGAGACCCAGTACTTC. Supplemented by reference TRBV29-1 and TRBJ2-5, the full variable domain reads SAVISQKPSRDICQRGTSLTIQCQVDSQVTMMFWYRQQPGQSLTLIATANQGSEATYESGFVIDKFPISRPNLTFSTLTVSNMSPEDSSIYLCSVVQSQETQYFGPGTRLLVL.

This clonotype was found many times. DNA for the CDR3: TGTGCCAGCAGTTACTCGGGAAAAGGGGAGCTGTTTTTT. It codes for CASSYSGKGELFF. V and J are TRBV6-5 and TRBJ2-2; D ambiguous. Trimming left V 0 bases short and J 8 bases short, with 7 bases between. The CDR3 has 13 amino acids. Germline-derived CDR1 and CDR2 are MNHEY and SVGAGI.

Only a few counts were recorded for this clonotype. This CDR3 is CASSLVGGASADTQYF. The DNA of the CDR3 is TGTGCCAGCAGCTTAGTTGGGGGAGCGTCCGCAGATACGCAGTATTTT. The chain joins TRBV7-2 to TRBJ2-3; D might be TRBD1 or TRBD2, each matching 5 bases. V lost 1 base and J lost 4, with 15 bases in between. CDR1 is SGHTA, CDR2 FQGNSA, per germline. The CDR3 length is 16 residues. Drawing the rest from reference TRBV7-2 and TRBJ2-3, the complete variable domain is GAGVSQSPSNKVTEKGKDVELRCDPISGHTALYWYRQSLGQGLEFLIYFQGNSAPDKSGLPSDRFSAERTGGSVSTLTIQRTQQEDSAVYLCASSLVGGASADTQYFGPGTRLTVL.

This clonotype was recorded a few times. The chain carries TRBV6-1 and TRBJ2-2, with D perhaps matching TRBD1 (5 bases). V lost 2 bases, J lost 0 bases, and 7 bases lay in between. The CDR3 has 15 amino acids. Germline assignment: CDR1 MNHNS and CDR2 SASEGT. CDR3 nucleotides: TGTGCCAGCAGTGAACCAGGGTCGAACACCGGGGAGCTGTTTTTT. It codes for CASSEPGSNTGELFF.

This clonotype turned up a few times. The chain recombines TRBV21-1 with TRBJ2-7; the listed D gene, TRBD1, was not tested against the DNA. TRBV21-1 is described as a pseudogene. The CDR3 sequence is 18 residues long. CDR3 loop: CASSTRGTGSGPTLGQYF. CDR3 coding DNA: TGTGCCAGCAGCACGAGAGGGACAGGGTCGGGTCCCACTCTGGGGCAGTACTTC.

The CDR3 region has the DNA TGTGCCAGCTCACCATCAGCGGGAGGGTACGAGCAGTACTTC. This codes for CASSPSAGGYEQYF. V usage is TRBV18 and J usage is TRBJ2-7; 10 bases match TRBD2. V gave up 2 bases and J gave up 4 bases; unmatched junction bases: 2. The CDR3 has 14 amino acids. CDR1 is KGHSH and CDR2 is LQKENI in the germline V gene.

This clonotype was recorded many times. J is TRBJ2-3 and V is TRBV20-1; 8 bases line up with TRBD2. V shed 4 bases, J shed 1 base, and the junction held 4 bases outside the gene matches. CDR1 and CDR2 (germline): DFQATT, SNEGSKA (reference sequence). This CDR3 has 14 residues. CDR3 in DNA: TGCAGTGCTAACCCACTAGCGGGCACAGATACGCAGTATTTT. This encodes CSANPLAGTDTQYF.